Shown below are 18 T cell receptor beta chains from a single sample sequenced in a study of T-cell memory formation after mild COVID-19. In TCRdb, the 5' RACE reads were re-called with MiXCR into one record per CDR3 protein. The sample yields roughly 560,000 distinct CDR3 sequences, 20% seen once. What was sequenced was PBMCs or a T cell subset sorted from them (not recorded which). The receptors come from an adult woman who had mild COVID-19 (a few samples of this study predate the infection). Cell type and time point are not known.

This clonotype has more than one count but fewer than ten. The V call is TRBV19, the J call TRBJ2-7; D gene unclear. This CDR3 spans 13 amino acids. V dropped 4 bases and J dropped 2 bases, with 9 bases sitting between them. Germline CDR1 is LNHDA and CDR2 is SQIVND (reference sequence). The CDR3 DNA reads as TGTGCCAGTAGTACCTCAGGTGCCTACGAGCAGTACTTC. Translated, it gives CASSTSGAYEQYF.

The chain carries TRBV20-1 and TRBJ1-1; no clear D gene. Trimming removed 0 bases from V and 9 bases from J, with 11 bases in between. CDR1 DFQATT and CDR2 SNEGSKA come from the germline V gene (reference sequence). The CDR3 length is 12 residues. The CDR3 DNA reads as TGCAGTGCTAGAGATGAGCAGCACCAAGCTTTCTTT. Translated: CSARDEQHQAFF.

The V and J genes are TRBV19 and TRBJ1-1; TRBD1 aligns across 9 bases. Trimming cost V 1 base and J 5 bases; bases outside gene matches: 5. Germline values: CDR1 LNHDA, CDR2 SQIVND (reference sequence). The CDR3 is 15 amino acids. CDR3 coding DNA: TGTGCCAGTAGTATAGTGGGACAGGGAGGTACTGAAGCTTTCTTT. The encoded protein is CASSIVGQGGTEAFF.

J is TRBJ2-2 and V is TRBV7-6, with unresolved D. Trimming pared 0 bases from V and 4 bases from J, leaving 9 bases between. CDR3 length: 15 residues. The germline V gene has CDR1 SGHVS and CDR2 FNYEAQ. In DNA, the CDR3 is TGTGCCAGCAGCTTAGCAACCCCAGGCACCGGGGAGCTGTTTTTT. Protein product: CASSLATPGTGELFF.

Only a few counts were recorded for this clonotype. V is TRBV25-1 and J is TRBJ2-7, with D uncertain. With 0 bases removed from V and 6 bases from J, the gap between germline ends came to 9 bases. The germline CDR1 and CDR2 sequences are MGHDK and SYGVNS. CDR3 length: 13 amino acids. CDR3: CASSEYAVGEQYF. DNA of the CDR3: TGTGCCAGCAGTGAATATGCCGTTGGCGAGCAGTACTTC.

This clonotype was seen a handful of times. This chain uses TRBV11-2 with TRBJ2-3; TRBD2 agrees at 9 bases. CDR3 length: 19 amino acids. Trimming cost V 3 bases and J 0 bases; bases outside gene matches: 13. Per the germline V gene, CDR1 is SGHAT and CDR2 is FQNNGV. Here the CDR3 DNA reads TGTGCCAGCAGCTTCCCAGGGGCTAGCGGGATTCCTAGCACAGATACGCAGTATTTT. It codes for CASSFPGASGIPSTDTQYF.

The V and J genes are TRBV27 and TRBJ1-1, with D perhaps TRBD1 (6 bases). The V and J ends lost 6 bases and 8 bases respectively, with 16 bases between them. Germline loops: CDR1 MNHEY, CDR2 SMNVEV (reference sequence). The CDR3 spans 13 residues. DNA of the CDR3: TGTGCCAGCAGCCAGTTTTGGGGGGGCGAAGCTTTCTTT. It translates to CASSQFWGGEAFF.

This clonotype was found many times. The rearrangement uses TRBV12-3 or TRBV12-4 and TRBJ2-1, with TRBD2 matching over 12 bases. CDR3 size: 15 residues. With V trimmed by 5 bases and J by 7 bases, 6 bases remained unmatched. Here the CDR3 DNA reads TGTGCCAGCAGTCGACTAGCGGGAGAATCTAATGAGCAGTTCTTC. Amino acid sequence: CASSRLAGESNEQFF.

V gene TRBV15 combines with J gene TRBJ2-5; D call uncertain. This CDR3 contains 14 residues. Germline assignment: CDR1 LNHNV and CDR2 YYDKDF (reference sequence). V was cut by 3 bases and J by 2 bases, with 10 bases left in between. The CDR3 DNA reads as TGTGCCACCAGCAGGAAGACAAAACAAGAGACCCAGTACTTC. It codes for CATSRKTKQETQYF.

The chain combines TRBV29-1 with TRBJ2-3, with D uncertain. This CDR3 comprises 12 residues. Trimming pared 0 bases from V and 4 bases from J, leaving 5 bases between. Looked up from germline, CDR1 is SQVTM and CDR2 is ANQGSEA. The CDR3 reads CSVEERPDTQYF. The CDR3 nucleotides read TGCAGCGTTGAAGAAAGGCCAGATACGCAGTATTTT.

The chain recombines TRBV6-2 or TRBV6-3 with TRBJ2-7; 10 bases match TRBD1. Germline CDR1 and CDR2: MNHEY and SVGEGT. The trim removed 4 bases at V and 2 bases at J, leaving 2 bases unmatched. The CDR3 contains 14 residues. The CDR3 nucleotides are TGTGCCAGCAGTTGGACAGGGGGACCCTACGAGCAGTACTTC. This gives the protein CASSWTGGPYEQYF.

The chain combines TRBV4-3 with TRBJ2-1; 7 nucleotides agree with TRBD2. The CDR3 has 13 residues. Per the germline V gene, CDR1 is LGHNA and CDR2 is YSLEER. The trim removed 0 bases at V and 14 bases at J, leaving 7 bases unmatched. The CDR3 nucleotides are TGCGCCAGCAGCCAAGATTGGACTAGTAGCAAGTTCTTC. It encodes CASSQDWTSSKFF.

This clonotype occurred a few times. V is TRBV4-1 and J is TRBJ2-2; perhaps TRBD1 as D (6 bases). V lost 4 bases and J 1 base, leaving 10 bases between the germline ends. Germline V gives CDR1 MGHRA, CDR2 YSYEKL. The CDR3 totals 15 residues. CDR3 in amino acids: CASSLTTGNTGELFF. The CDR3 DNA reads as TGCGCCAGCAGCCTAACGACAGGGAACACCGGGGAGCTGTTTTTT.

In DNA form, the CDR3 reads TGTGCCACCAGCAGACCCAAGGGACTCCAGGGTGAGACCCAGTACTTC. As protein: CATSRPKGLQGETQYF. The chain combines TRBV15 with TRBJ2-5; maybe TRBD2 (6 bases). Trimming left V 2 bases short and J 5 bases short, with 18 bases between. This CDR3 has 16 amino acids. CDR1 LNHNV and CDR2 YYDKDF come from the germline V gene (reference sequence).

CDR3 amino acids: CAIITGNGSPLHF. CDR3 sequence (DNA): TGTGCCATCATAACAGGGAATGGTTCACCCCTCCACTTT. The chain employs TRBV10-3 and TRBJ1-6, with a tentative D call TRBD1 (6 bases). This CDR3 comprises 13 residues. With 7 bases removed from V and 9 bases from J, the gap between germline ends came to 13 bases. Germline-derived CDR1 and CDR2 are ENHRY and SYGVKD.

The genes are TRBV5-1 and TRBJ1-1; D possibly corresponds to TRBD1 (5 bases). The V end was cut by 1 base, the J end by 6 bases, with 13 bases between. The germline CDR1 and CDR2 sequences are SGHRS and YFSETQ. The CDR3 has 14 residues. The CDR3 loop reads CASSLSGGEAEAFF. The CDR3 DNA is TGCGCCAGCAGCTTGAGCGGGGGGGAGGCTGAAGCTTTCTTT. Full variable domain (outside the CDR3, taken from reference TRBV5-1 and TRBJ1-1): KAGVTQTPRYLIKTRGQQVTLSCSPISGHRSVSWYQQTPGQGLQFLFEYFSETQRNKGNFPGRFSGRQFSNSRSEMNVSTLELGDSALYLCASSLSGGEAEAFFGQGTRLTVV.

This clonotype was detected only a few times. V is TRBV7-9 and J is TRBJ2-1; tentatively, D is TRBD1 (5 bases). The CDR3 runs 16 residues. CDR1 is SEHNR, CDR2 FQNEAQ, per germline (reference sequence). Trimming removed 0 bases at V and 4 bases at J, with 13 bases between. The CDR3: CASSLAQGKGYNEQFF. DNA of the CDR3: TGTGCCAGCAGCTTAGCCCAGGGCAAGGGATACAATGAGCAGTTCTTC. Variable domain in full (rest from reference TRBV7-9 and TRBJ2-1): DTGVSQNPRHKITKRGQNVTFRCDPISEHNRLYWYRQTLGQGPEFLTYFQNEAQLEKSRLLSDRFSAERPKGSFSTLEIQRTEQGDSAMYLCASSLAQGKGYNEQFFGPGTRLTVL.

A few counts support this clonotype. The rearrangement links TRBV29-1 to TRBJ2-1, with D unclear. Germline V CDR1 and CDR2: SQVTM, ANQGSEA. V was pared by 2 bases and J by 6 bases, with 17 bases between. The CDR3 runs to 15 residues. The CDR3 DNA reads as TGCAGCGTTGAAAATATGGACCCAGGCGGCAATGAGCAGTTCTTC. Protein sequence: CSVENMDPGGNEQFF.